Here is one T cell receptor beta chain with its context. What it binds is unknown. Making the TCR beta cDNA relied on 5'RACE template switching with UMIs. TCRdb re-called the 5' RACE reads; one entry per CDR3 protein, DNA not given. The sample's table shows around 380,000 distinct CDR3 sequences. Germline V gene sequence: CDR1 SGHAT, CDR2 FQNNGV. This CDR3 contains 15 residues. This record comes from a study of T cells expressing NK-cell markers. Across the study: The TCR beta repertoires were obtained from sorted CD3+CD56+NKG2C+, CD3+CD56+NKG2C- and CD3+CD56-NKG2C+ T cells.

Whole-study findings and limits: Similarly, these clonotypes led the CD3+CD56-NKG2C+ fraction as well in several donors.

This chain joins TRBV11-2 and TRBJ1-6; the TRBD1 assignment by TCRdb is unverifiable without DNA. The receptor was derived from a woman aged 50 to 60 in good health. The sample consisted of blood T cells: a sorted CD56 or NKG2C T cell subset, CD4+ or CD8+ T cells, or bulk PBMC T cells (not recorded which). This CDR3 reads CASSPGQGDNSPLHF.